The rows below give T cell receptor beta chains drawn from one sample of a study of blood T cell repertoires in COVID-19. Clones were read by immunoSEQ multiplex PCR, and TCRdb kept only the in-frame ones, dropping some. The sample has tens of thousands of clones; about nine tenths are singletons. The sample consisted of peripheral blood. These receptors originate from a human donor in a cohort sampled during active COVID-19. Both conserved end residues are part of each CDR3. A D gene is named only where the DNA matches it firmly. The size of a clone is reported for some rows only, either as once, few or many, or as a class for expanded clones.

V,J,D,size,CDR3,DNA
TRBV5-5,TRBJ2-1,-,once,CASSFDRLISEQFF,TGTGCCAGCAGCTTTGACAGACTTATCTCTGAGCAGTTCTTC
TRBV4-3,TRBJ2-3,TRBD2,few,CASSQDLAGGLLADTQYF,TGCGCCAGCAGCCAAGATCTAGCGGGGGGGCTTTTGGCAGATACGCAGTATTTT
TRBV15,TRBJ2-7,TRBD1,-,CATSSTKNGQGGEQYF,TGTGCCACCAGCAGCACAAAAAACGGACAGGGCGGCGAGCAGTACTTC
TRBV10-3,TRBJ1-5,-,-,CAISDRDQPQHF,TGTGCCATCAGTGACAGGGATCAGCCCCAGCATTTT
TRBV28,TRBJ2-1,-,once,CASSLVDEQFF,TGTGCCAGCAGTTTAGTCGATGAGCAGTTCTTC
TRBV15,TRBJ2-5,-,-,CATSRRDPQETQYF,TGTGCCACGAGCCGGCGGGACCCCCAAGAGACCCAGTACTTC
TRBV2,TRBJ1-5,-,-,CASSAREGNQPQHF,TGTGCCAGCTCCGCCAGGGAAGGCAATCAGCCCCAGCATTTT
TRBV14,TRBJ2-7,TRBD1,-,CASSQAPAGGIYEQYF,TGTGCCAGCAGCCAAGCCCCTGCAGGGGGCATCTACGAGCAGTACTTC
TRBV9,TRBJ1-4,TRBD1,-,CASSAGDRGNREKLFF,TGTGCCAGCAGCGCCGGGGACAGGGGTAATCGGGAAAAACTGTTTTTT
TRBV3-1/TRBV3-2,TRBJ2-5,TRBD2,-,CASSPEAGVEETQYF,TGTGCCAGCAGCCCCGAAGCGGGGGTAGAAGAGACCCAGTACTTC
TRBV7-9,TRBJ2-3,-,-,CASSQRGDTQYF,TGTGCCAGCAGCCAGCGAGGGGATACGCAGTATTTT
TRBV27,TRBJ1-5,TRBD1,-,CASSILSGGANQPQHF,TGTGCCAGCAGTATCCTATCAGGGGGCGCAAATCAGCCCCAGCATTTT
TRBV5-6,TRBJ1-2,TRBD1,-,CASSLGGRDYKRDGYTF,TGTGCCAGCAGCTTAGGGGGCAGGGATTATAAGCGGGATGGCTACACCTTC
TRBV9,TRBJ1-2,TRBD1,-,CASSPPGGNYGYTF,TGTGCCAGCAGCCCGCCAGGGGGAAACTATGGCTACACCTTC
TRBV3-1/TRBV3-2,TRBJ1-5,-,-,CASSITGLGNQPQHF,TGTGCCAGCAGCATCACAGGGCTTGGCAATCAGCCCCAGCATTTT
TRBV5-1,TRBJ1-1,-,-,CASSFAGSAEAFF,TGCGCCAGCAGCTTCGCCGGTTCCGCTGAAGCTTTCTTT
TRBV30,TRBJ2-3,TRBD2,-,CAWTSWREGTDTQYF,TGTGCCTGGACCTCCTGGCGGGAGGGCACAGATACGCAGTATTTT
TRBV28,TRBJ2-3,-,-,CASSLIENPSTDTQYF,TGTGCCAGCAGTTTAATTGAGAATCCTAGCACAGATACGCAGTATTTT
TRBV19,TRBJ2-5,-,-,CASSILADQETQYF,TGTGCCAGTAGTATTTTGGCGGATCAAGAGACCCAGTACTTC
TRBV30,TRBJ2-3,-,-,CAWSVPVLDTQYF,TGTGCCTGGAGTGTCCCAGTATTAGATACGCAGTATTTT
TRBV7-2,TRBJ1-4,-,-,CASSFSATNEKLFF,TGTGCCAGCAGCTTCAGTGCAACTAATGAAAAACTGTTTTTT
TRBV5-1,TRBJ2-2,-,-,CASRSTASLSGELFF,TGCGCCAGCCGATCGACTGCTTCGCTAAGCGGGGAGCTGTTTTTT
TRBV6-5,TRBJ1-1,-,-,CASSYSMAEVGTEAFF,TGTGCCAGCAGTTACTCGATGGCGGAGGTTGGCACTGAAGCTTTCTTT
TRBV4-1,TRBJ1-3,-,-,CASSPLSGNTIYF,TGCGCCAGCAGCCCTCTCTCTGGAAACACCATATATTTT
TRBV5-1,TRBJ2-3,TRBD2,-,CASSLGLAGGSDTQYF,TGCGCCAGCAGCTTGGGGCTAGCGGGGGGTTCAGATACGCAGTATTTT
TRBV2,TRBJ2-1,TRBD2,-,CASSVVPGGGDEQFF,TGTGCCAGCAGTGTCGTCCCGGGGGGGGGAGATGAGCAGTTCTTC
TRBV9,TRBJ2-2,-,-,CASSVERGRGDQELFF,TGTGCCAGCAGCGTAGAGAGGGGGCGGGGTGACCAGGAGCTGTTTTTT
TRBV3-1/TRBV3-2,TRBJ1-1,-,few,CASSQDLTDGNTEAFF,TGTGCCAGCAGCCAAGATTTGACAGATGGGAACACTGAAGCTTTCTTT
TRBV7-2,TRBJ1-1,-,-,CASSLARGKGAEAFF,TGTGCCAGCAGCTTAGCGCGAGGGAAAGGCGCTGAAGCTTTCTTT
TRBV6-6,TRBJ1-3,TRBD1,few,CASSSFGQASGNTIYF,TGTGCCAGCAGTTCCTTTGGACAGGCCTCTGGAAACACCATATATTTT
TRBV28,TRBJ1-5,-,-,CASSLSGFIDQPQHF,TGTGCCAGCAGTTTATCAGGGTTCATAGATCAGCCCCAGCATTTT
TRBV29-1,TRBJ2-3,-,-,CSTRDSFTDTQYF,TGCAGCACCCGGGACTCCTTCACAGATACGCAGTATTTT
TRBV3-1/TRBV3-2,TRBJ1-5,-,-,CASSQDGQRPQHF,TGTGCCAGCAGCCAAGATGGGCAGAGGCCCCAGCATTTT
TRBV29-1,TRBJ1-1,-,-,CSVVGGGWTEAFF,TGCAGCGTTGTGGGGGGGGGTTGGACTGAAGCTTTCTTT
TRBV27,TRBJ1-5,-,-,CASSLKQGSQPQHF,TGTGCCAGCAGTTTAAAACAGGGAAGCCAGCCCCAGCATTTT
TRBV9,TRBJ2-1,-,few,CASSVATGGFGQFF,TGTGCCAGCAGCGTAGCTACTGGCGGGTTTGGGCAGTTCTTC
TRBV28,TRBJ1-4,TRBD1,-,CASTTGTGSTKLFF,TGTGCCAGCACCACCGGGACAGGGTCGACAAAACTGTTTTTT
TRBV4-3,TRBJ2-5,-,-,CASSQTLRGLGETQYF,TGCGCCAGCAGCCAGACCCTTAGGGGGTTGGGCGAGACCCAGTACTTC
TRBV19,TRBJ2-4,-,-,CASSHREAKNIQYF,TGTGCCAGTAGTCACAGGGAAGCCAAAAACATTCAGTACTTC
TRBV7-2,TRBJ2-2,TRBD1,once,CASSNIGGAQGELFF,TGTGCCAGCAGCAACATAGGGGGCGCCCAGGGGGAGCTGTTTTTT
TRBV10-2,TRBJ1-1,-,-,CASGARNTEAFF,TGCGCCAGCGGGGCCCGGAACACTGAAGCTTTCTTT
TRBV5-1,TRBJ2-1,-,once,CASSFGQRIDRNEQFF,TGCGCCAGCAGCTTCGGACAGCGAATTGATAGGAATGAGCAGTTCTTC
TRBV6-5,TRBJ2-7,TRBD1,-,CASSSGGRSYEQYF,TGTGCCAGCAGCTCAGGGGGCCGATCCTACGAGCAGTACTTC
TRBV30,TRBJ1-1,-,-,CAWGWEDSYTGTFF,TGTGCCTGGGGTTGGGAGGACTCCTACACGGGAACTTTCTTT
TRBV19,TRBJ1-5,-,-,CASSPPLGATGHQPQHF,TGTGCCAGTAGTCCCCCGTTGGGGGCTACAGGGCATCAGCCCCAGCATTTT
TRBV12-3/TRBV12-4,TRBJ2-3,TRBD2,-,CASSTTSAFAQYF,TGTGCCAGCAGTACCACTAGCGCGTTCGCGCAGTATTTT
TRBV9,TRBJ2-1,TRBD1,few,CASSVAGQVHEQFF,TGTGCCAGCAGCGTAGCGGGACAGGTACATGAGCAGTTCTTC
TRBV6-4,TRBJ2-2,-,once,CASSDRGTGELFF,TGTGCCAGCAGTGACAGGGGCACCGGGGAGCTGTTTTTT
TRBV5-6,TRBJ2-1,TRBD1,-,CASSFFTGERNEQFF,TGTGCCAGCAGCTTCTTTACAGGGGAGAGAAATGAGCAGTTCTTC
TRBV5-6,TRBJ2-2,TRBD2,-,CASSYTGLRNTGELFF,TGTGCCAGCAGCTACACGGGACTAAGGAACACCGGGGAGCTGTTTTTT
TRBV2,TRBJ2-2,TRBD2,-,CASRIAGGRTGELFF,TGTGCCAGCAGAATAGCGGGGGGGCGCACCGGGGAGCTGTTTTTT
TRBV6-1,TRBJ2-2,TRBD2,once,CASSESGPGGNTGELFF,TGTGCCAGCAGTGAAAGTGGGCCGGGGGGGAACACCGGGGAGCTGTTTTTT
TRBV10-2,TRBJ2-1,-,-,CASSELVSNEQFF,TGCGCCAGCAGTGAGCTAGTCAGCAATGAGCAGTTCTTC
TRBV2,TRBJ2-5,-,-,CASSDQETQYF,TGTGCCAGCAGTGATCAGGAGACCCAGTACTTC